Included here is one T cell receptor (beta chain) sequence, with context. The antigen it binds to is not known. Base-call qualities are not available, and no considerably larger clone is one nucleotide away. The CDR3 covers 14 residues, taking in both the cysteine and the phenylalanine. The CDR3 DNA has 42 bases and is translated from base 1. From a lookup of the germline V gene, CDR1 and CDR2 are MNHNS and SASEGT. Cut back by 2 bases and 5 bases, the V and J ends lie 12 bases apart. This entry is derived from a study of shared clonotypes between healthy human individuals (TCRdb year 2020). Regarding the study in general: A few men and a couple of women, aged 18 to 49 years, made up the cohort. For each donor, CD4 naive and CD4 memory were each run on three plates, CD8 naive on two plates, and CD8 memory on one plate. To estimate repertoire size and how much clonotypes are shared between individuals, the study performed deep sequencing of blood TCR repertoires from a few healthy adults. To increase sequencing depth and limit assay-specific biases, TCR repertoire library preparation and sequencing were carried out by different laboratories using diverse techniques. Leukapheresis yielded between about 0.8 and 8.9 billion PBMCs per donor. The full study reports these points: The small number of donors limited the genetic and exposure-history diversity represented. Pairwise subsampling indicated that sequencing depth was expected to affect the degree of clonotype sharing among donors. Clonotypes shared by all four sorted-subset donors showed higher generation probabilities than non-shared clonotypes. Even with the large sequencing depth, rarefaction of the sorted-subset datasets indicated that sequencing was incomplete. Naive subsets generally had larger estimated clonotype richness than memory subsets did. Sampling was restricted to blood, and TCR repertoires in tissue are likely to differ from TCR repertoires in blood. Sharing across several donors was observed for around 5% of naive CD4, less than 4% of naive CD8, around 2.5% of memory CD4, and approximately 0.41% of memory CD8 clonotypes.

Using the deep immunoSEQ assay, multiplex PCR amplified TCR CDR3 regions from genomic DNA. Extracted genomic DNA from each cell subset was distributed evenly across all wells of several immunoSEQ 96-well plates, and each plate was treated as a replicate. For sorted subsets, each replicate PCR was loaded with about 0.2 ug genomic DNA, equivalent to approximately 27,000 T cell genomes. Purified libraries were measured with a Qubit 3.0 fluorometer, size-checked on a Bioanalyzer 2100, and measured again with the KAPA Library Quantification kit. Every immunoSEQ 96-well plate was sequenced on a separate single-read 150-cycle Illumina NextSeq 550 flow cell. The original pipeline was this. The immunoSEQ output contained only junctional sequences without quality scores, so filtering could not match that applied to full-length reads. Sequences were annotated with PyIR, a Python wrapper for IgBLAST v1.9, and V/J genes and CDR3 were assigned using IMGT germline references. Reads with weak V/J assignments (E-value above 1e-6), missing CDR3, stop codons, out-of-frame junctions, or ambiguous translated residues were removed. V3J clonotypes were defined as sequences sharing the same inferred V gene, J gene, and CDR3 amino acid sequence. The percentage overlap between two repertoires was calculated by dividing the number of shared unique clonotypes by the size of the smaller repertoire. Three approaches were used to assess repertoire richness: RTK rarefaction, the Chao1 estimator, and Recon v2.1 estimates of unobserved clonotypes. OLGA was used to compute generation probabilities for all TCRbeta clonotypes that the gDNA method yielded from a few donors. The source is immuneACCESS, and TCRdb retained only in-frame sequences with V and J called. Part of the clones is not carried over; for the studies checked, unresolved V genes explain less than half of this, and the remainder is unexplained. D and trimming come from the DNA, and the V and J calls and clone size come from that table. This sample lists about 2 million clones; roughly 95% were detected once. Of the sample, about 1.1% is held by the ten largest clones.

For the CD8 naive samples, CD45RO-negative cells were positively selected for CCR7, yielding a CD45RA+CCR7+ population from which TemRA cells were excluded. The donors were healthy, HIV-negative adults who had no recently reported acute infections or vaccinations. All donors were Caucasian adults living in Nashville, Tennessee, USA. Blood was collected by leukapheresis, and PBMCs were isolated by Ficoll-Histopaque density gradient centrifugation and then cryopreserved in liquid nitrogen vapor phase. Analytical flow cytometry was used to check the purity and quantity of each magnetically sorted T cell population. Genomic DNA was isolated from each sorted fraction and quantified by UV absorbance on a Nanodrop 2000c.

Sequencing was carried out using naive CD8+ T cells sorted from blood. The meaning of the sample's cell subset or site label: CD45RA+CCR7+. The sequence came from a man in his late teens or twenties in good health. The chain joins TRBV6-1 to TRBJ1-2, with the D gene call left open. In nucleotides, the sequence is TGTGCCAGCAGTGAATGGTCAGGTCAATATGGCTACACCTTC. This translates into CASSEWSGQYGYTF.